A single sample gave rise to the 3 T cell receptor beta chains below, sequenced in a study of CD8 T cells in Susac syndrome. Random hexamers primed reverse transcription of about 0.5 to 1 ug RNA. TCRdb redid the calling of the immunoSEQ multiplex PCR reads with MiXCR, one entry per CDR3 protein. The table shows under 200,000 distinct CDR3 sequences, with 94% occurring only once. The sample taken for sequencing was CD4+ T cells from PBMCs. The origin of the receptors is a human donor with Susac syndrome.

The rearrangement links TRBV3-1 to TRBJ1-2, with 7 bases identical to TRBD1. V shed 4 bases, J shed 4 bases, and the junction held 3 bases outside the gene matches. Per the germline V gene, CDR1 is LGHDT and CDR2 is YNNKEL (reference sequence). The CDR3 covers 13 residues. The CDR3 here is CASSPGQVYGYTF. The CDR3 bases are TGTGCCAGCAGCCCTGGACAGGTCTATGGCTACACCTTC.

Here the CDR3 reads CASSSPGQGKDTQYF. As DNA, the CDR3 is TGTGCCAGCAGTTCCCCGGGACAGGGAAAAGATACGCAGTATTTT. The J gene is TRBJ2-3, the V gene TRBV27; 9 positions agree with TRBD1. Unmatched junction bases numbered 7, after V lost 4 bases and J lost 5 bases. This CDR3 has 15 residues. CDR1 and CDR2 from the germline V gene are MNHEY and SMNVEV (reference sequence).

The rearrangement joins TRBV20-1 to TRBJ2-5, with TRBD1 matching 8 bases. The ends lost 6 bases at V and 1 base at J; junction bases unmatched: 4. CDR1 and CDR2 from the germline V gene are DFQATT and SNEGSKA (reference sequence). The CDR3 is 13 residues long. This CDR3 reads CSAITGGQETQYF. The DNA of the CDR3 is TGCAGTGCGATCACAGGGGGCCAAGAGACCCAGTACTTC.